This T cell receptor beta chain was captured in a study of response to subunit inactivated influenza vaccine. Per the germline V gene, CDR1 is MDHEN and CDR2 is SYDVKM. The CDR3 consists of 16 residues. J lost 0 bases, V lost 5 bases, and 7 bases had no gene match. TCRdb reanalysed the RT-PCR reads using MiXCR and keeps one entry per CDR3 protein. This sample carries about 540,000 distinct CDR3 sequences, roughly a quarter of them seen once, and the ten largest clones take roughly 2.8%. The data were also submitted as part of a second study, on T cells expressing NK-cell markers. That investigation notes: TCR beta cDNA was generated via 5'RACE template switching incorporating UMIs. The eight sequenced donors comprised seven who were HCMV-seropositive and one who was seronegative.

The TCR comes from a man between 50 and 59 years old who received an inactivated influenza vaccine. The sequenced sample was CD4+ T cells sorted from PBMCs, obtained roughly 12 days after vaccination. This sequence joins TRBV28 and TRBJ1-5, with 7 bases fitting TRBD1. Here the CDR3 reads CASSGRTGNSNQPQHF. The CDR3 DNA sequence: TGTGCCAGCAGTGGCCGGACAGGAAATAGCAATCAGCCCCAGCATTTT. The full variable domain, rest sourced from reference TRBV28 and TRBJ1-5, is DVKVTQSSRYLVKRTGEKVFLECVQDMDHENMFWYRQDPGLGLRLIYFSYDVKMKEKGDIPEGYSVSREKKERFSLILESASTNQTSMYLCASSGRTGNSNQPQHFGDGTRLSIL.